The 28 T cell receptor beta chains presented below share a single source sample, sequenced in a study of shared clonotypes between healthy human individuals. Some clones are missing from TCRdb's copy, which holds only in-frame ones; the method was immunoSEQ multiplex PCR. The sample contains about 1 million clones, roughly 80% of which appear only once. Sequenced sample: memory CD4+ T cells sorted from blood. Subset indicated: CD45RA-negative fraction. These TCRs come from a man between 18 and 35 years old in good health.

The DNA of the CDR3 is TGTGCCAGTAGCCGGGGAAAGGGTTGGACTGAAGCTTTCTTT. It translates to CASSRGKGWTEAFF. V and J are TRBV19 and TRBJ1-1; the D is unclear. Germline V lookup: CDR1 LNHDA, CDR2 SQIVND (reference sequence). V lost 6 bases and J 5 bases, leaving 16 bases between the germline ends. The CDR3 contains 14 residues. Variable domain in full (rest from reference TRBV19 and TRBJ1-1): DGGITQSPKYLFRKEGQNVTLSCEQNLNHDAMYWYRQDPGQGLRLIYYSQIVNDFQKGDIAEGYSVSREKKESFPLTVTSAQKNPTAFYLCASSRGKGWTEAFFGQGTRLTVV.

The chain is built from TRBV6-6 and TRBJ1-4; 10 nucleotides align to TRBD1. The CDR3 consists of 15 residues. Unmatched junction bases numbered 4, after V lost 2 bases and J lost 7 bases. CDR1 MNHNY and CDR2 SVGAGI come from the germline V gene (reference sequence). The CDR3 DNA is TGTGCCAGCAGTTACCGGGGGACAGGGGTTGAAAAACTGTTTTTT. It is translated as CASSYRGTGVEKLFF.

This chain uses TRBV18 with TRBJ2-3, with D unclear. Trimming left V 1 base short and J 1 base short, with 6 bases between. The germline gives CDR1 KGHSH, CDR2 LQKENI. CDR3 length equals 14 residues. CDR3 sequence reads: CASSPRRGTDTQYF. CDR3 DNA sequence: TGTGCCAGCTCACCACGCCGGGGCACAGATACGCAGTATTTT.

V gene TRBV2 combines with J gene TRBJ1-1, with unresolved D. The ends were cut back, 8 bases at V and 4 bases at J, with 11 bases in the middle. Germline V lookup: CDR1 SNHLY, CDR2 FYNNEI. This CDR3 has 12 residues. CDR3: CASGSTSTEAFF. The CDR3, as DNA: TGTGCCAGCGGGAGCACGAGCACTGAAGCTTTCTTT.

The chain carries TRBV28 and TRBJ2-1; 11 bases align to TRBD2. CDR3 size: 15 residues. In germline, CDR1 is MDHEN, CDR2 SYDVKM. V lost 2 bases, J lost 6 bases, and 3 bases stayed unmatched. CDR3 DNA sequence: TGTGCCAGCAGTTTAAGACTAGCGGGGACCAATGAGCAGTTCTTC. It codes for CASSLRLAGTNEQFF.

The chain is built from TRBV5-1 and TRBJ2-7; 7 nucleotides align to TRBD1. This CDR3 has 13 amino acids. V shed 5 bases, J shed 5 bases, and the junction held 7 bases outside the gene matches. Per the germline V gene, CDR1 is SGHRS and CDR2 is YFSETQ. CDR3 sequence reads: CASRWDSSNEQYF. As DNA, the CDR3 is TGCGCCAGCAGATGGGACAGTTCCAACGAGCAGTACTTC.

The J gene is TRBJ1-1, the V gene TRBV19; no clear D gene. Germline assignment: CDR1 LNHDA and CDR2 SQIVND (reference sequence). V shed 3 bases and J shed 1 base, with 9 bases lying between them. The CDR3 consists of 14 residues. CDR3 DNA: TGTGCCAGTAGTATTCGAACAGCGAACACTGAAGCTTTCTTT. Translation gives CASSIRTANTEAFF.

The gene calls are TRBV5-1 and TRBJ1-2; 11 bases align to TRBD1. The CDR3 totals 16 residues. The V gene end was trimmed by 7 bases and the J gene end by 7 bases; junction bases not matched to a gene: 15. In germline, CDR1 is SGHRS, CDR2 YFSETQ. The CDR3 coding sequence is TGCGCCAGCGGATCCGGGACAGGGGGAATAACGGGTGGCTACACCTTC. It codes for CASGSGTGGITGGYTF.

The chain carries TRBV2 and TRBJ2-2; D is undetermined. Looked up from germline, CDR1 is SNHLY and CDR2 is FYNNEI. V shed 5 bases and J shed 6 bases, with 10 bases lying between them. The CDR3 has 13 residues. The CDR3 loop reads CASSRSGSGELFF. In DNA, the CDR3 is TGTGCCAGCAGTCGCTCTGGATCCGGGGAGCTGTTTTTT. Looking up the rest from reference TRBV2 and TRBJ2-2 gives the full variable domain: EPEVTQTPSHQVTQMGQEVILRCVPISNHLYFYWYRQILGQKVEFLVSFYNNEISEKSEIFDDQFSVERPDGSNFTLKIRSTKLEDSAMYFCASSRSGSGELFFGEGSRLTVL.

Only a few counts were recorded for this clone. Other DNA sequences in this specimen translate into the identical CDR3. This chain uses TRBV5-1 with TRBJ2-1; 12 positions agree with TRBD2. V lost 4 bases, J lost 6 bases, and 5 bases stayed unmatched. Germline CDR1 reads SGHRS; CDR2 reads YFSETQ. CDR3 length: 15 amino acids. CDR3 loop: CASSLTSGGLNEQFF. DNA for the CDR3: TGCGCCAGCAGCCTGACTAGCGGGGGTCTCAATGAGCAGTTCTTC.

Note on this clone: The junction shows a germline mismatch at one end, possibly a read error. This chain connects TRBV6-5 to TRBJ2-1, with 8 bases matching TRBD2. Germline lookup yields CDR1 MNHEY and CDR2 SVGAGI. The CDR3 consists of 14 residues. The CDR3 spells CPQQLGGGQHEQFF. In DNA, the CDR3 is TGCCCTCAGCAGTTGGGCGGGGGGCAACATGAGCAGTTCTTC.

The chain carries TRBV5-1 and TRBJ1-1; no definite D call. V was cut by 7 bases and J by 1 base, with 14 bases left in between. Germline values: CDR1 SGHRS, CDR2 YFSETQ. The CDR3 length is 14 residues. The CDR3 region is CASSPGRQNTEAFF. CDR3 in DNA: TGCGCCAGCTCCCCTGGCCGGCAGAACACTGAAGCTTTCTTT.

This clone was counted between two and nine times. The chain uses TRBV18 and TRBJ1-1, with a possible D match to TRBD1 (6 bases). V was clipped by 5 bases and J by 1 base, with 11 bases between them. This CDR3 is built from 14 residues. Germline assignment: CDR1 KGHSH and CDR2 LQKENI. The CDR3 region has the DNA TGTGCCAGCTCAATGGGGGCTGAGAACACTGAAGCTTTCTTT. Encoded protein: CASSMGAENTEAFF.

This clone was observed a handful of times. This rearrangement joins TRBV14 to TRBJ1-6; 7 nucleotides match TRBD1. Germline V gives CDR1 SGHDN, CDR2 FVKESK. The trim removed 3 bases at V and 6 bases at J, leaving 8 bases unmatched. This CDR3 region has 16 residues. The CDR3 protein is CASSQPGGLSNSPLHF. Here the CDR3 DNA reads TGTGCCAGCAGCCAGCCAGGGGGTTTAAGTAATTCACCCCTCCACTTT.

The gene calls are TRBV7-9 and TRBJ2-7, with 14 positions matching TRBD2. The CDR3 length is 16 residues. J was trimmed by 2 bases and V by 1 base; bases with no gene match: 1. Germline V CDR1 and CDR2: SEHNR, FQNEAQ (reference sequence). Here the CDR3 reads CASSLEGLAGAYEQYF. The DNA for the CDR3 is TGTGCCAGCAGCTTAGAGGGACTAGCGGGAGCCTACGAGCAGTACTTC.

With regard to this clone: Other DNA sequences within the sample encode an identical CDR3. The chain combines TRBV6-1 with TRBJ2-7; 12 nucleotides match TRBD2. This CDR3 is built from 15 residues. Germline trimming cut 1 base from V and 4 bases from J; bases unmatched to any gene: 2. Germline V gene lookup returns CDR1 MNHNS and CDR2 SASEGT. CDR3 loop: CASSEGLAGVYEQYF. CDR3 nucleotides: TGTGCCAGCAGTGAAGGACTAGCGGGAGTGTACGAGCAGTACTTC.

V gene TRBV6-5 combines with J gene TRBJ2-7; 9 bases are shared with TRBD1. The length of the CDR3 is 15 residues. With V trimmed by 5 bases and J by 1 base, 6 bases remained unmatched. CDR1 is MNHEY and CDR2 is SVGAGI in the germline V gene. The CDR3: CASSHRDRVSYEQYF. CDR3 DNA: TGTGCCAGCAGTCACCGGGACAGGGTATCCTACGAGCAGTACTTC.

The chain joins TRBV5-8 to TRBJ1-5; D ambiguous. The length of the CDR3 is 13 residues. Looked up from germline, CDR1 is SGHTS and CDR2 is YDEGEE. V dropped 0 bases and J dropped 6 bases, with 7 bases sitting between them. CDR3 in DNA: TGTGCCAGCAGCTTGGAGGTGTTTCAGCCCCAGCATTTT. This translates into CASSLEVFQPQHF.

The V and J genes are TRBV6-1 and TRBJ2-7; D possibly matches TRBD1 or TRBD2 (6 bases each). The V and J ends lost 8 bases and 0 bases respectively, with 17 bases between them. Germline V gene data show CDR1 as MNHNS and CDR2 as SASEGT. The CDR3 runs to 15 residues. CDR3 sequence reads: CASRGLGKDSYEQYF. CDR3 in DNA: TGTGCCAGCCGGGGGCTTGGGAAAGACTCCTACGAGCAGTACTTC.

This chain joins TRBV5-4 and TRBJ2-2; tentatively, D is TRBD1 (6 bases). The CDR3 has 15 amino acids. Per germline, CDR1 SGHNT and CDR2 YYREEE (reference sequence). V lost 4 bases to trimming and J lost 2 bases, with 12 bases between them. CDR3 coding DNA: TGTGCCAGCAGCACTGGGACAAGAAACACCGGGGAGCTGTTTTTT. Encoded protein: CASSTGTRNTGELFF.

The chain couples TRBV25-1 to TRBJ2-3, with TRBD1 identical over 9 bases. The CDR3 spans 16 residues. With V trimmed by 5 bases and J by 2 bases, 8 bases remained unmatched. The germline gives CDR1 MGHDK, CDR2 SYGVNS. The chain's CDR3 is CASSPSGQGDTDTQYF. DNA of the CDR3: TGTGCCAGCAGTCCCTCGGGACAGGGCGACACAGATACGCAGTATTTT.

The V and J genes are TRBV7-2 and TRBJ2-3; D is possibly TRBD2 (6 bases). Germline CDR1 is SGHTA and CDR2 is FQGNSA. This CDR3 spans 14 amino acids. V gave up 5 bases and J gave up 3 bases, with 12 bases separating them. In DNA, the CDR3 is TGTGCCAGCAGCCCGGAGGGTAGGACAGATACGCAGTATTTT. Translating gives CASSPEGRTDTQYF.

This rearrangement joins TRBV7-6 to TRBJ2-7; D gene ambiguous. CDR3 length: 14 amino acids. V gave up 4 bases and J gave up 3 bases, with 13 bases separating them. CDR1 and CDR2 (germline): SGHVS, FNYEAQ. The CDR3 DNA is TGTGCCAGCAGCTCCACGCCGAGTGTCTACGAGCAGTACTTC. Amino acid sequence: CASSSTPSVYEQYF.

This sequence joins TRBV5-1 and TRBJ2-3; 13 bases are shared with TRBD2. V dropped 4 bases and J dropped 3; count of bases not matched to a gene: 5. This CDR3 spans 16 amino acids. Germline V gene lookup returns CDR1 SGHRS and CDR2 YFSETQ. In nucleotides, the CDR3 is TGCGCCAGCAGCGGGGGACTAGCGGGATTGACAGATACGCAGTATTTT. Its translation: CASSGGLAGLTDTQYF.

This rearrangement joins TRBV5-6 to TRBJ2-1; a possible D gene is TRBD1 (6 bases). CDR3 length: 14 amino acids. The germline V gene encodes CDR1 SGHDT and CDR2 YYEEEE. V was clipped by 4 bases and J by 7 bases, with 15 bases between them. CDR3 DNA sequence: TGTGCCAGCAGCCAACCAGCTCAGGGGAATGAGCAGTTCTTC. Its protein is CASSQPAQGNEQFF.

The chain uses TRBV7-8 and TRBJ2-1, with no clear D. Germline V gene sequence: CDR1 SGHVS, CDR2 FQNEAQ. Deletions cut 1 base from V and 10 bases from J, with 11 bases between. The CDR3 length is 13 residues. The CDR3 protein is CASSLVGGLEQFF. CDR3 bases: TGTGCCAGCAGCTTAGTGGGTGGGTTGGAGCAGTTCTTC.

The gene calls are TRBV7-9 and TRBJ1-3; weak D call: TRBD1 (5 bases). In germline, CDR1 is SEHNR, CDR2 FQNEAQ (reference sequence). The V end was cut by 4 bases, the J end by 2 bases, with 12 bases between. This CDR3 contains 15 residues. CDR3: CASSWEGLAGNTIYF. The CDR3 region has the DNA TGTGCCAGCAGCTGGGAGGGGCTGGCTGGAAACACCATATATTTT. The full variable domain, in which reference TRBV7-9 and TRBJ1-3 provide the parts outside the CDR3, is DTGVSQNPRHKITKRGQNVTFRCDPISEHNRLYWYRQTLGQGPEFLTYFQNEAQLEKSRLLSDRFSAERPKGSFSTLEIQRTEQGDSAMYLCASSWEGLAGNTIYFGEGSWLTVV.

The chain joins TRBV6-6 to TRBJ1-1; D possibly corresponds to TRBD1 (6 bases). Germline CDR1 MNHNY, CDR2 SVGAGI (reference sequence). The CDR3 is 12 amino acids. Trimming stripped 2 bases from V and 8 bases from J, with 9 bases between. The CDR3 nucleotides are TGTGCCAGCAGTTACCCCCAGGGGGAAGCTTTCTTT. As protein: CASSYPQGEAFF.